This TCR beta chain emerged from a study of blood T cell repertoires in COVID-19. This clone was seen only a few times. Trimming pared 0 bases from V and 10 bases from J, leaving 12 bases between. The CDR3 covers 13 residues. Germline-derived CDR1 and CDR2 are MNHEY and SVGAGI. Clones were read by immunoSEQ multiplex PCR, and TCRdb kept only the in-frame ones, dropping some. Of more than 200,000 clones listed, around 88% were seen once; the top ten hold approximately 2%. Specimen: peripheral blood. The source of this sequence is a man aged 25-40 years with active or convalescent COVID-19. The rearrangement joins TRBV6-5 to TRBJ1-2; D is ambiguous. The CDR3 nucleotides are TGTGCCAGCAGTTACTCGTTCTTTGAGGCCTACACCTTC. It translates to CASSYSFFEAYTF.